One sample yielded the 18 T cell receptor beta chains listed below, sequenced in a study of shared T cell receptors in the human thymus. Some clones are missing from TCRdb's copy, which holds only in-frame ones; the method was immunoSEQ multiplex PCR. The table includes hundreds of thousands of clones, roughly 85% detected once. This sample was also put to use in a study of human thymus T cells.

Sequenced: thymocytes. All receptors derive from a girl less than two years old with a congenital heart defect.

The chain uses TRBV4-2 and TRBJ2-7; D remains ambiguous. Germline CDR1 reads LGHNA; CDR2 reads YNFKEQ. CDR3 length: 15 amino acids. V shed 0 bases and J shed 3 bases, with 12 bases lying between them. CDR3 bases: TGTGCCAGCAGCCAAGACCTAATCCAGGACTACGAGCAGTACTTC. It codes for CASSQDLIQDYEQYF.

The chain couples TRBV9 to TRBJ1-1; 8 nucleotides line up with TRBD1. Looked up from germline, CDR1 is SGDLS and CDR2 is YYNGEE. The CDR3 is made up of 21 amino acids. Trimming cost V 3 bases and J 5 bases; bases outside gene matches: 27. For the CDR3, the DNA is TGTGCCAGCAGCGCAGTGCCCTCTGGGACAGGAATTTTTGTTGATTTGACTGAAGCTTTCTTT. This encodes CASSAVPSGTGIFVDLTEAFF.

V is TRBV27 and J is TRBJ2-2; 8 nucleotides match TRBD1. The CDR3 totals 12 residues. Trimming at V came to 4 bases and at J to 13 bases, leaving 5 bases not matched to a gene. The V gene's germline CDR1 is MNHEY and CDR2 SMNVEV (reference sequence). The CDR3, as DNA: TGTGCCAGCAGTTCCCCAGGGGGCAGGCTGTTTTTT. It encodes CASSSPGGRLFF.

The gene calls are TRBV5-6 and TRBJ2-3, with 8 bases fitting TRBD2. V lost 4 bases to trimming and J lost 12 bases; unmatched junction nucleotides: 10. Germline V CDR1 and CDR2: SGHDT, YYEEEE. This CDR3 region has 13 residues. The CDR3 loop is CASSKKVGTRQYF. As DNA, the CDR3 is TGTGCCAGCAGCAAGAAGGTCGGGACTAGACAGTATTTT.

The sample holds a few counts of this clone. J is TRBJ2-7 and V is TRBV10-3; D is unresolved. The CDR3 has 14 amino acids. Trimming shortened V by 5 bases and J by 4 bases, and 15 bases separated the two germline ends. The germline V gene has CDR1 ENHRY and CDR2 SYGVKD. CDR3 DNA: TGTGCCATCAGTACCTTACCACACCGATACGAGCAGTACTTC. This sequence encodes CAISTLPHRYEQYF.

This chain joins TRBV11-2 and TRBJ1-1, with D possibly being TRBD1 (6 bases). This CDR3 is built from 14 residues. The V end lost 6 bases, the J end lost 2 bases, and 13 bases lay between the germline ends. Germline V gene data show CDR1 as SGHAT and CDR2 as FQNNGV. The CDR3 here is CASRKDSLNTEAFF. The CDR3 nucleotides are TGTGCCAGCAGAAAGGACAGCCTCAACACTGAAGCTTTCTTT.

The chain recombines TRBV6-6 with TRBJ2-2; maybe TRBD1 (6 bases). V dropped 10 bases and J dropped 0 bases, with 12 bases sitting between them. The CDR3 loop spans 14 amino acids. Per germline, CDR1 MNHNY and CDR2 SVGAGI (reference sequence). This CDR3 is CAIDRFSNTGELFF. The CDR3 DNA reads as TGTGCCATCGACAGGTTCTCGAACACCGGGGAGCTGTTTTTT.

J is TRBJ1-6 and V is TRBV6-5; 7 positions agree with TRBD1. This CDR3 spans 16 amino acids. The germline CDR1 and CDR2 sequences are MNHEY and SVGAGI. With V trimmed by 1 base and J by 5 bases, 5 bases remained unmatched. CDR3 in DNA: TGTGCCAGCAGTTACTTAGGGACAGACCATAATTCACCCCTCCACTTT. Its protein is CASSYLGTDHNSPLHF.

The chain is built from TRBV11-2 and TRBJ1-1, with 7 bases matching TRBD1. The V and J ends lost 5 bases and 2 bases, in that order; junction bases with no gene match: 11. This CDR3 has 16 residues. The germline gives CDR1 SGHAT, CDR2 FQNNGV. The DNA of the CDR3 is TGTGCCAGCAGCCCCCGTTTGGGGACAGACAACACTGAAGCTTTCTTT. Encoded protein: CASSPRLGTDNTEAFF.

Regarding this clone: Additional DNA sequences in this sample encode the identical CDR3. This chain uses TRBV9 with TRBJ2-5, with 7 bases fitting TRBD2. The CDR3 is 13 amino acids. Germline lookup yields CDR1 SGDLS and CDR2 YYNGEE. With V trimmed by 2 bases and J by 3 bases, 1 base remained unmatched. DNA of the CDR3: TGTGCCAGCAGCGTTCGGGGGGAAGAGACCCAGTACTTC. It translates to CASSVRGEETQYF.

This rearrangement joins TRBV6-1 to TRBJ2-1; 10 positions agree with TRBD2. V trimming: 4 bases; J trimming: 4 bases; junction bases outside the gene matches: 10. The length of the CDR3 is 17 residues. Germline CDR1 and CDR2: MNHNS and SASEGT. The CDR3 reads CASSVQRGGWIYNEQFF. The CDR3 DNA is TGTGCCAGCAGTGTCCAGCGGGGGGGCTGGATATACAATGAGCAGTTCTTC.

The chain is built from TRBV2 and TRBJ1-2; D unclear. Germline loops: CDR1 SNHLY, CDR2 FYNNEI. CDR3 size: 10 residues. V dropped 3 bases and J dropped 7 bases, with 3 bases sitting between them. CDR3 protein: CASSDSGYTF. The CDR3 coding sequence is TGTGCCAGCAGTGACAGTGGCTACACCTTC.

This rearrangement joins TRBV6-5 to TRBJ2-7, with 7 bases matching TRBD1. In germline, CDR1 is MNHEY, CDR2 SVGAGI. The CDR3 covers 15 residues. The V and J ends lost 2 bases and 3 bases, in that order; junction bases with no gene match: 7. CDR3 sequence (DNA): TGTGCCAGCAGTTACCGTCACAGGGGACACTACGAGCAGTACTTC. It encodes CASSYRHRGHYEQYF.

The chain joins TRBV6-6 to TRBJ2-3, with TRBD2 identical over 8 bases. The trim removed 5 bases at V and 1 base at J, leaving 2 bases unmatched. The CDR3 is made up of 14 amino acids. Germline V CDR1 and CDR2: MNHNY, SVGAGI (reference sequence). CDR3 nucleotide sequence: TGTGCCAGCAGTACGGGGGGGGGCACAGATACGCAGTATTTT. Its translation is CASSTGGGTDTQYF.

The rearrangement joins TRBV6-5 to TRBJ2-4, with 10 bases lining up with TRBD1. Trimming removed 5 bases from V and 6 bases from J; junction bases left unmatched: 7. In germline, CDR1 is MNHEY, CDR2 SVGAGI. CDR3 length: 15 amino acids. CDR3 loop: CASSTRDRGRNIQYF. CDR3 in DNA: TGTGCCAGCAGTACCAGGGACAGGGGCAGAAACATTCAGTACTTC.

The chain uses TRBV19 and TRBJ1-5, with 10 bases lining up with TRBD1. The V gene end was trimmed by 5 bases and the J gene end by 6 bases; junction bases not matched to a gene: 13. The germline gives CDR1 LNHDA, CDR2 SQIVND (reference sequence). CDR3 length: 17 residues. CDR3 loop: CASSVRDRGTQGQPQHF. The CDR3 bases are TGTGCCAGTAGTGTCCGGGACAGGGGAACGCAGGGTCAGCCCCAGCATTTT.

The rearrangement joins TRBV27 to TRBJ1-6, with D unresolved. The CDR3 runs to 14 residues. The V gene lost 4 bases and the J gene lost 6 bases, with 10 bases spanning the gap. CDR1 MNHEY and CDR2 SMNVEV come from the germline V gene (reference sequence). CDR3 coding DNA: TGTGCCAGCAGTTCTCGGGGTTGTAATTCACCCCTCCACTTT. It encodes CASSSRGCNSPLHF.

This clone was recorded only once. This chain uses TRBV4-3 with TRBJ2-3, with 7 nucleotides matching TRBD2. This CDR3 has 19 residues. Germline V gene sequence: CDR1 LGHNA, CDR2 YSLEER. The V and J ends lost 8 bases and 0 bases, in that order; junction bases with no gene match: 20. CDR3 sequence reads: CASGGVSEGIQTSTDTQYF. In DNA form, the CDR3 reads TGCGCCAGCGGGGGGGTGTCCGAAGGGATCCAAACTAGCACAGATACGCAGTATTTT.